A single sample gave rise to the 24 T cell receptor beta chains below, sequenced in a study of blood T cell repertoires in COVID-19. Sequencing was performed with immunoSEQ multiplex PCR; in TCRdb, only in-frame clones are kept and a portion is missing. The table lists roughly 220,000 clones, roughly 90% of them singletons, with 3.5% to 4.5% in the top ten. Sequenced material: PBMCs or T cells enriched from blood (not recorded which). The receptors were gathered from a middle-aged woman with acute COVID-19.

The J gene is TRBJ1-6, the V gene TRBV5-1, with 12 bases identical to TRBD1. V gave up 4 bases and J gave up 14 bases; unmatched junction bases: 13. The CDR3 length is 16 residues. CDR1 and CDR2 from the germline V gene are SGHRS and YFSETQ. CDR3 region: CASSQLAGTGGSALHF. The CDR3 DNA is TGCGCCAGCAGCCAGCTGGCCGGGACAGGGGGCTCAGCCCTCCACTTT.

V is TRBV5-4 and J is TRBJ1-1; 11 nucleotides match TRBD1. Germline V gives CDR1 SGHNT, CDR2 YYREEE (reference sequence). CDR3 size: 15 residues. The J segment lost 10 bases and the V segment lost 0 bases, leaving 8 bases of the junction unmatched. CDR3 DNA sequence: TGTGCCAGCAGCTTGGGAGGACAGGGGGCCGGGGGAGCTTTCTTT. Translation: CASSLGGQGAGGAFF. Together with reference TRBV5-4 and TRBJ1-1, the CDR3 gives the full variable domain: ETGVTQSPTHLIKTRGQQVTLRCSSQSGHNTVSWYQQALGQGPQFIFQYYREEENGRGNFPPRFSGLQFPNYSSELNVNALELDDSALYLCASSLGGQGAGGAFFGQGTRLTVV.

This clone has just one count. The chain recombines TRBV18 with TRBJ1-2; TRBD1 aligns across 7 bases. CDR1 and CDR2 from the germline V gene are KGHSH and LQKENI. The trim removed 4 bases at V and 4 bases at J, leaving 6 bases unmatched. The length of the CDR3 is 14 residues. The CDR3: CASSQVRDSYGYTF. The DNA for the CDR3 is TGTGCCAGCTCACAGGTGCGGGACAGCTATGGCTACACCTTC.

V gene TRBV9 combines with J gene TRBJ2-2; D ambiguous. The germline V gene encodes CDR1 SGDLS and CDR2 YYNGEE. V was clipped by 4 bases and J by 3 bases, with 13 bases between them. The CDR3 extends over 15 amino acids. CDR3 sequence (DNA): TGTGCCAGCAGCCCCAGCTCGGGTTACACCGGGGAGCTGTTTTTT. Protein product: CASSPSSGYTGELFF.

The J gene is TRBJ1-1, the V gene TRBV6-2 or TRBV6-3, with D possibly TRBD1 on 5 matching bases. The CDR3 has 15 amino acids. V was pared by 3 bases and J by 3 bases, with 14 bases between. In germline, CDR1 is MNHEY, CDR2 SVGEGT. Written as DNA, the CDR3 is TGTGCCAGCAGTTATCAGGGTCGGGGGGACACTGAAGCTTTCTTT. Its protein is CASSYQGRGDTEAFF.

The V call is TRBV5-4, the J call TRBJ1-4; TRBD1 aligns across 9 bases. CDR1 and CDR2 from the germline V gene are SGHNT and YYREEE (reference sequence). J gave up 7 bases and V 3 bases, and 7 bases lay outside the gene matches. CDR3 length: 15 amino acids. CDR3 nucleotide sequence: TGTGCCAGCAGCTCGGGGGGACAGGGCTTTGAAAAACTGTTTTTT. Translating gives CASSSGGQGFEKLFF.

The chain employs TRBV19 and TRBJ1-4, with TRBD1 matching 7 bases. This CDR3 contains 15 residues. Germline-derived CDR1 and CDR2 are LNHDA and SQIVND (reference sequence). Germline trimming cut 5 bases from V and 7 bases from J; bases unmatched to any gene: 10. The CDR3 here is CASSVRQGLIEKLFF. The CDR3 DNA is TGTGCCAGTAGTGTCAGACAGGGTCTTATTGAAAAACTGTTTTTT.

The V and J genes are TRBV3-1 (or the pseudogene TRBV3-2) and TRBJ2-1, with D perhaps matching TRBD1 (6 bases). CDR1 is LGHDT and CDR2 is YNNKEL in the germline V gene (reference sequence). V lost 0 bases and J lost 7, with 19 bases in between. The CDR3 runs to 17 residues. In DNA, the CDR3 is TGTGCCAGCAGCCAAGACTCGTGGACAGTCGCTCAGAATGAGCAGTTCTTC. This sequence encodes CASSQDSWTVAQNEQFF.

The chain joins TRBV18 to TRBJ1-4; D remains unclear. Germline V gives CDR1 KGHSH, CDR2 LQKENI. This CDR3 region has 15 residues. V was shortened by 4 bases and J by 0 bases, with 9 bases between the two germline ends. The CDR3 loop reads CASSRLGATNEKLFF. The CDR3 DNA reads TGTGCCAGCTCACGCCTAGGTGCAACTAATGAAAAACTGTTTTTT.

CDR3: CASSVSLFTDRIPNTDTQYF. The CDR3 nucleotides read TGTGCCAGCAGCGTCAGCCTATTTACGGACAGAATCCCTAACACAGATACGCAGTATTTT. The chain is built from TRBV9 and TRBJ2-3, with D tentatively TRBD1 (6 bases). The V gene lost 2 bases and the J gene lost 2 bases, with 27 bases spanning the gap. Per the germline V gene, CDR1 is SGDLS and CDR2 is YYNGEE. The CDR3 is 20 residues long.

DNA of the CDR3: TGTGCCAGCAGCGGCCGTATGGGGAGTGAAAAACTGTTTTTT. Amino acid sequence: CASSGRMGSEKLFF. This sequence joins TRBV9 and TRBJ1-4; no definite D call. The CDR3 contains 14 residues. Between the trimmed V and J ends, which lost 3 bases and 7 bases, there was a span of 13 bases. Germline assignment: CDR1 SGDLS and CDR2 YYNGEE.

This chain uses TRBV5-1 with TRBJ1-6; 11 bases match TRBD1. Germline V gene sequence: CDR1 SGHRS, CDR2 YFSETQ. The CDR3 is made up of 19 amino acids. V lost 0 bases, J lost 7 bases, and 12 bases stayed unmatched. In DNA, the CDR3 is TGCGCCAGCAGCTTGGGATCGGACAGGGGGCCCCTCGCCAATTCACCCCTCCACTTT. Protein product: CASSLGSDRGPLANSPLHF.

This rearrangement joins TRBV24-1 to TRBJ2-5; 9 nucleotides align to TRBD1. The CDR3 length is 18 residues. V trimming: 1 base; J trimming: 2 bases; junction bases outside the gene matches: 10. CDR1 and CDR2 (germline): KGHDR, SFDVKD. This CDR3 reads CATSDFGNRGRRQETQYF. The CDR3 DNA is TGTGCCACCAGTGATTTCGGTAACAGGGGGCGGAGGCAAGAGACCCAGTACTTC.

The chain employs TRBV5-4 and TRBJ1-2, with 8 bases identical to TRBD1. CDR3 size: 16 residues. Per the germline V gene, CDR1 is SGHNT and CDR2 is YYREEE (reference sequence). V gave up 4 bases and J gave up 5 bases; unmatched junction bases: 13. The CDR3 sequence: CASSEWIQGAPYGYTF. The CDR3 bases are TGTGCCAGCAGCGAGTGGATCCAGGGGGCGCCGTATGGCTACACCTTC. Full variable domain (rest looked up from reference TRBV5-4 and TRBJ1-2): ETGVTQSPTHLIKTRGQQVTLRCSSQSGHNTVSWYQQALGQGPQFIFQYYREEENGRGNFPPRFSGLQFPNYSSELNVNALELDDSALYLCASSEWIQGAPYGYTFGSGTRLTVV.

The chain couples TRBV5-1 to TRBJ2-4, with 8 positions matching TRBD1. Trimming took 0 bases from V and 1 from J; bases not matched to a gene: 3. The CDR3 is 16 residues long. The germline V gene has CDR1 SGHRS and CDR2 YFSETQ. The CDR3 nucleotides are TGCGCCAGCAGCTTGGAGTGGGACAGGGCCAAAAACATTCAGTACTTC. This gives the protein CASSLEWDRAKNIQYF.

This chain uses TRBV23-1 with TRBJ2-5, with 7 bases aligning to TRBD1. TRBV23-1 is placed among ORFs of uncertain function. This CDR3 has 15 residues. Unmatched junction bases numbered 7, after V lost 0 bases and J lost 6 bases. The CDR3: CASSQSGAQGQTQYF. The CDR3 bases are TGCGCCAGCAGTCAATCGGGGGCACAGGGGCAGACCCAGTACTTC.

CDR3 in amino acids: CATSEARLQETQYF. The CDR3 nucleotides are TGTGCCACCAGTGAAGCCAGACTCCAAGAGACCCAGTACTTC. The V call is TRBV24-1, the J call TRBJ2-5, with D unresolved. V lost 4 bases and J lost 1, with 9 bases in between. This CDR3 comprises 14 residues. CDR1 and CDR2 (germline): KGHDR, SFDVKD.

This rearrangement joins TRBV11-3 to TRBJ2-2; no clear D gene. This CDR3 is built from 12 residues. Deletions cut 6 bases from V and 0 bases from J, with 2 bases between. The germline CDR1 and CDR2 sequences are SGHNT and YENEEA. The CDR3 loop is CASSTNTGELFF. In nucleotides, the CDR3 is TGTGCCAGCAGTACGAACACCGGGGAGCTGTTTTTT.

This clone has more than one count but fewer than ten. The CDR3 DNA follows: TGTGCCACCTCTGGCCTGATTGAAAAACTGTTTTTT. It encodes CATSGLIEKLFF. V usage is TRBV2 and J usage is TRBJ1-4; no clear D gene. Trimming left V 10 bases short and J 7 bases short, with 13 bases between. Germline loops: CDR1 SNHLY, CDR2 FYNNEI. The CDR3 is made up of 12 amino acids.

This chain uses TRBV4-1 with TRBJ2-1; 8 bases are shared with TRBD2. Germline lookup yields CDR1 MGHRA and CDR2 YSYEKL. The V segment lost 0 bases and the J segment 2 bases; nucleotides outside the gene matches: 6. CDR3 length equals 17 residues. This CDR3 reads CASSQDSGVTPYNEQFF. For the CDR3, the DNA is TGCGCCAGCAGCCAAGATAGCGGGGTCACCCCCTACAATGAGCAGTTCTTC.

The chain has TRBV7-9 and TRBJ1-2; 7 nucleotides match TRBD1. The CDR3 loop spans 17 amino acids. V lost 0 bases, J lost 1 base, and 8 bases stayed unmatched. CDR1 is SEHNR, CDR2 FQNEAQ, per germline (reference sequence). CDR3 bases: TGTGCCAGCAGCTTAGCTGAGACCCGGGACAGTAACTATGGCTACACCTTC. Translating it yields CASSLAETRDSNYGYTF. The entire variable domain, with the rest obtained from reference TRBV7-9 and TRBJ1-2, is as follows: DTGVSQNPRHKITKRGQNVTFRCDPISEHNRLYWYRQTLGQGPEFLTYFQNEAQLEKSRLLSDRFSAERPKGSFSTLEIQRTEQGDSAMYLCASSLAETRDSNYGYTFGSGTRLTVV.

The chain couples TRBV15 to TRBJ2-4; D is unresolved. CDR1 is LNHNV and CDR2 is YYDKDF in the germline V gene (reference sequence). Trimming stripped 0 bases from V and 0 bases from J, with 12 bases between. The CDR3 is made up of 17 amino acids. CDR3 protein: CATSRDLTGSAKNIQYF. DNA for the CDR3: TGTGCCACCAGCAGAGATTTGACGGGTTCAGCCAAAAACATTCAGTACTTC.

The chain carries TRBV5-8 and TRBJ1-6, with D possibly being TRBD1 (5 bases). Per the germline V gene, CDR1 is SGHTS and CDR2 is YDEGEE. Deletions cut 2 bases from V and 7 bases from J, with 10 bases between. This CDR3 has 14 residues. The CDR3 sequence: CASSFQGANSPLHF. CDR3 bases: TGTGCCAGCAGCTTCCAGGGTGCGAATTCACCCCTCCACTTT.

The chain couples TRBV7-6 to TRBJ1-3; D is possibly TRBD1 (6 bases). CDR1 SGHVS and CDR2 FNYEAQ come from the germline V gene. The CDR3 length is 17 residues. The V end was cut by 1 base, the J end by 0 bases, with 13 bases between. The CDR3 DNA follows: TGTGCCAGCAGCTTAGGACGGGACACCTACTCTGGAAACACCATATATTTT. This gives the protein CASSLGRDTYSGNTIYF.